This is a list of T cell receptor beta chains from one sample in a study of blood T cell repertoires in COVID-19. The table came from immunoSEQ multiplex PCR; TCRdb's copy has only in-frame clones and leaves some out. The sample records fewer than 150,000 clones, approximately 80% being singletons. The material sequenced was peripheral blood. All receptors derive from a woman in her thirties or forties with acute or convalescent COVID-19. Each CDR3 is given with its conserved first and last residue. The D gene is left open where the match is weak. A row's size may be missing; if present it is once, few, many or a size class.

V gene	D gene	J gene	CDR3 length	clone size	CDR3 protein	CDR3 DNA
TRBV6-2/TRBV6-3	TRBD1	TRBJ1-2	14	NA	CASSYEGAVDGYTF	TGTGCCAGCAGTTACGAGGGGGCAGTTGATGGCTACACCTTC
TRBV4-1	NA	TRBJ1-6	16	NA	CASSQAQGGGLSPLHF	TGCGCCAGCAGCCAAGCCCAGGGAGGGGGTTTATCACCCCTCCACTTT
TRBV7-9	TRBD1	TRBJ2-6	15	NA	CASSPRDRGANVLTF	TGTGCCAGCAGCCCCCGGGACAGGGGGGCCAACGTCCTGACTTTC
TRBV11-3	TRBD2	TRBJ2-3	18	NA	CASSLPGLAGGPWDTQYF	TGTGCCAGCAGCTTACCCGGACTAGCGGGGGGGCCATGGGATACGCAGTATTTT
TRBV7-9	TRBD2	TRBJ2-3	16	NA	CASSLNPGGITDTQYF	TGTGCCAGCAGCTTAAATCCCGGGGGGATCACAGATACGCAGTATTTT
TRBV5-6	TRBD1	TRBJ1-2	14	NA	CASSRMRGPYGYTF	TGTGCCAGCAGCCGGATGAGGGGGCCCTATGGCTACACCTTC
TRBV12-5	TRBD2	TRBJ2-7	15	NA	CASGRGTSGTYEQYF	TGTGCTAGTGGCCGGGGGACTAGCGGGACCTACGAGCAGTACTTC
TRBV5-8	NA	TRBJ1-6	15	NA	CASSLQGTYNSPLHF	TGTGCCAGCAGCTTACAGGGAACCTATAATTCACCCCTCCACTTT
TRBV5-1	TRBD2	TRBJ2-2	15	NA	CASSLELADLRELFF	TGCGCCAGCAGCTTGGAGCTAGCGGACTTAAGGGAGCTGTTTTTT
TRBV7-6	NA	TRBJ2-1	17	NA	CASSLESSIYRRGEQFF	TGTGCCAGCAGCTTAGAGTCCAGTATATATCGGCGAGGCGAGCAGTTCTTC
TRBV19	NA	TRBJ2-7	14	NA	CASSIDSKAYEQYF	TGTGCCAGTAGTATTGACAGTAAGGCGTACGAGCAGTACTTC
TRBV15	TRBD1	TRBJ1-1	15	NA	CATSRRTGRDTEAFF	TGTGCCACCAGCAGACGGACAGGGAGGGACACTGAAGCTTTCTTT
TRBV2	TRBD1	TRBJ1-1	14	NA	CASSGIYRGTEAFF	TGTGCCAGCAGTGGCATATACAGGGGAACTGAAGCTTTCTTT
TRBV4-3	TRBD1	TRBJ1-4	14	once	CASSPGGQGEKLFF	TGCGCCAGCAGCCCCGGGGGACAGGGTGAAAAACTGTTTTTT
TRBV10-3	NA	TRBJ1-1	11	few	CAISRGTEAFF	TGTGCCATCTCCCGGGGCACTGAAGCTTTCTTT
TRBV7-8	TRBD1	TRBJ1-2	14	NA	CASSLDRGTYGYTF	TGTGCCAGCAGCCTGGACAGGGGCACATATGGCTACACCTTC
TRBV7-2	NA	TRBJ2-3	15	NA	CASTLGTRHTDTQYF	TGTGCCAGCACCTTGGGGACAAGGCACACAGATACGCAGTATTTT
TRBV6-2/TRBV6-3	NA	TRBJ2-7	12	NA	CASSYSSLEQYF	TGTGCCAGCAGTTACTCTTCCCTCGAGCAGTACTTC
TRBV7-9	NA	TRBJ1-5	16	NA	CASSTGQPTSNQPQHF	TGTGCCAGCAGTACAGGACAGCCAACTAGCAATCAGCCCCAGCATTTT
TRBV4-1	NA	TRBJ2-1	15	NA	CASSQGGVSYNEQFF	TGCGCCAGCAGCCAAGGGGGCGTCTCCTACAATGAGCAGTTCTTC
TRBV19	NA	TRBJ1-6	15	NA	CASRNYREGNSPLHF	TGTGCCAGTAGGAACTACAGGGAGGGTAATTCACCCCTCCACTTT
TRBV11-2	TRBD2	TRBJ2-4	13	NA	CASSGLAGAIQYF	TGTGCCAGCAGTGGACTAGCGGGGGCCATTCAGTACTTC
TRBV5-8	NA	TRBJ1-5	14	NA	CASSLGGGNQPQHF	TGTGCCAGCAGTTTGGGGGGGGGCAATCAGCCCCAGCATTTT
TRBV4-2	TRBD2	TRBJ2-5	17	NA	CASSQDMAGGPVETQYF	TGTGCCAGCAGCCAAGATATGGCGGGGGGGCCTGTAGAGACCCAGTACTTC
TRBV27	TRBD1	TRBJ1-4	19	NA	CASSLLSQGAGETNEKLFF	TGTGCCAGCAGTTTATTATCCCAGGGGGCAGGGGAAACTAATGAAAAACTGTTTTTT
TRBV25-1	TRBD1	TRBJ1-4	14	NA	CASSEGTANEKLFF	TGTGCCAGCAGTGAAGGGACAGCTAATGAAAAACTGTTTTTT
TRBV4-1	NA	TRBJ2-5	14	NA	CASSHLEGGVTQYF	TGCGCCAGCAGCCACCTTGAGGGGGGGGTGACCCAGTACTTC
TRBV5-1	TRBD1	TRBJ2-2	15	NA	CASSSGTANTGELFF	TGCGCCAGCAGCTCCGGGACAGCCAACACCGGGGAGCTGTTTTTT